The next 22 T cell receptor beta chains were all read from a single sample in a study of T cells expressing NK-cell markers. TCRdb re-called the 5' RACE reads; every CDR3 protein appears as one record, without DNA. This sample's table reports about 260,000 distinct CDR3 sequences. Sequenced material: blood T cells: a sorted CD56 or NKG2C T cell subset, CD4+ or CD8+ T cells, or bulk PBMC T cells (not recorded which). The origin of the receptors is a man aged 18 to 35 in good health.

The chain links TRBV10-3 to TRBJ1-4. The CDR3 sequence is 15 residues long. The V gene's germline CDR1 is ENHRY and CDR2 SYGVKD. The chain's CDR3 is CAISDPGRNNEKLFF.

The J gene is TRBJ2-5, the V gene TRBV20-1; the TRBD1 assignment by TCRdb is unverifiable without DNA. The CDR3 loop spans 12 amino acids. The germline CDR1 and CDR2 sequences are DFQATT and SNEGSKA (reference sequence). CDR3 loop: CSAWTGKETQYF.

CDR3 sequence reads: CASSLWDRVNNEQFF. The V and J genes are TRBV5-1 and TRBJ2-1; TCRdb proposes TRBD1, but this gene call is untestable without DNA. The V gene's germline CDR1 is SGHRS and CDR2 YFSETQ. The CDR3 has 15 amino acids.

The chain combines TRBV7-8 with TRBJ1-6. This CDR3 is 15 amino acids long. The V gene's germline CDR1 is SGHVS and CDR2 FQNEAQ. CDR3 loop: CASSSYSEFGSPLHF.

The V and J genes are TRBV12-3 or TRBV12-4 and TRBJ2-1; with no DNA, the TCRdb D assignment of TRBD1 cannot be verified. The CDR3 is 15 residues long. CDR3 loop: CASSLGTTSYNEQFF.

The chain recombines TRBV29-1 with TRBJ2-7. The V gene's germline CDR1 is SQVTM and CDR2 ANQGSEA. The CDR3 extends over 13 amino acids. CDR3 protein: CSVKHTSSYEQYF.

This sequence joins TRBV12-3 or TRBV12-4 and TRBJ2-3. The CDR3 spans 17 residues. The CDR3 region is CASSLRSWQPWWDTQYF.

This CDR3 is CSVEDLQPSGANVLTF. The chain uses TRBV29-1 and TRBJ2-6. This CDR3 is built from 16 residues. Germline CDR1 is SQVTM and CDR2 is ANQGSEA.

This sequence joins TRBV12-3 or TRBV12-4 and TRBJ2-7; TCRdb names TRBD2, which stays unverified in the absence of DNA. CDR3 length equals 15 residues. The CDR3 loop reads CASRRTSEDVYEQYF.

The chain employs TRBV7-8 and TRBJ1-5; TCRdb's D call of TRBD1 is untestable without DNA. Germline CDR1 and CDR2: SGHVS and FQNEAQ. The CDR3 covers 14 residues. The CDR3 sequence: CASGREGSNQPQHF.

The gene calls are TRBV12-3 or TRBV12-4 and TRBJ1-5. The CDR3 totals 14 residues. This CDR3 reads CASSPRRGYQPQHF.

The chain employs TRBV29-1 and TRBJ2-3; the D gene TCRdb calls, TRBD2, cannot be checked with no DNA. Germline loops: CDR1 SQVTM, CDR2 ANQGSEA. The CDR3 covers 14 residues. The CDR3 spells CSVEMGLLTDTQYF.

This sequence joins TRBV5-1 and TRBJ2-1; the D gene TCRdb calls, TRBD2, cannot be checked with no DNA. Germline V lookup: CDR1 SGHRS, CDR2 YFSETQ. CDR3 length equals 16 residues. Here the CDR3 reads CASSSTGLATSSEQFF.

This chain uses TRBV19 with TRBJ2-6; absent DNA, TCRdb's TRBD1 call cannot be checked. This CDR3 is built from 17 residues. Germline CDR1 LNHDA, CDR2 SQIVND (reference sequence). CDR3 in amino acids: CASSRTTGDSGANVLTF.

This chain connects TRBV18 to TRBJ2-5; lacking DNA, the TRBD1 call made by TCRdb goes unchecked. CDR1 and CDR2 from the germline V gene are KGHSH and LQKENI. The CDR3 is made up of 17 amino acids. The CDR3 reads CASSPELFGGGQETQYF. Full variable domain (remainder filled in from reference TRBV18 and TRBJ2-5): NAGVMQNPRHLVRRRGQEARLRCSPMKGHSHVYWYRQLPEEGLKFMVYLQKENIIDESGMPKERFSAEFPKEGPSILRIQQVVRGDSAAYFCASSPELFGGGQETQYFGPGTRLLVL.

The chain combines TRBV5-5 with TRBJ2-1. The CDR3 runs 13 residues. Germline CDR1 reads SGHKS; CDR2 reads YYEKEE (reference sequence). CDR3 protein: CASSLENGFEQFF. The full variable domain, rest sourced from reference TRBV5-5 and TRBJ2-1, is DAGVTQSPTHLIKTRGQQVTLRCSPISGHKSVSWYQQVLGQGPQFIFQYYEKEERGRGNFPDRFSARQFPNYSSELNVNALLLGDSALYLCASSLENGFEQFFGPGTRLTVL.

The chain carries TRBV29-1 and TRBJ1-3. Germline V gives CDR1 SQVTM, CDR2 ANQGSEA. This CDR3 is 15 amino acids long. The CDR3 spells CSTSGGPGSGNTIYF. The variable domain in full, with the rest retrieved from reference TRBV29-1 and TRBJ1-3, is SAVISQKPSRDICQRGTSLTIQCQVDSQVTMMFWYRQQPGQSLTLIATANQGSEATYESGFVIDKFPISRPNLTFSTLTVSNMSPEDSSIYLCSTSGGPGSGNTIYFGEGSWLTVV.

The genes are TRBV25-1 and TRBJ1-4. CDR3 length: 13 residues. The germline V gene has CDR1 MGHDK and CDR2 SYGVNS. The CDR3 reads CASRGVGNEKLFF.

The chain has TRBV5-4 and TRBJ2-6; there is no DNA to check the TCRdb D call of TRBD1. The CDR3 is 18 residues long. The V gene's germline CDR1 is SGHNT and CDR2 YYREEE (reference sequence). The CDR3 loop is CASSFWTGGLSGANVLTF.

This sequence joins TRBV12-3 or TRBV12-4 and TRBJ1-6; TCRdb lists TRBD1, though no DNA is available to test this call. The CDR3 consists of 15 residues. CDR3 in amino acids: CASSFRTVGGSPLHF.

The V call is TRBV7-8, the J call TRBJ2-3; TCRdb's D call of TRBD2 is untestable without DNA. The CDR3 has 14 amino acids. CDR1 is SGHVS, CDR2 FQNEAQ, per germline. This chain's CDR3 is CASSPGRIPGLRYF.

V and J are TRBV27 and TRBJ2-3. Germline loops: CDR1 MNHEY, CDR2 SMNVEV (reference sequence). This CDR3 comprises 13 residues. This CDR3 is CASSLRQKDTQYF.